The 17 T cell receptor beta chains below come from one sample, sequenced in a study of T cell repertoires in cytomegalovirus infection. TCRdb reprocessed the reads with MiXCR, giving one entry per CDR3 protein. The repertoire has roughly 500,000 distinct CDR3 sequences, 15% to 20% of them found once; the top ten carry more than 20%. Sequences were obtained from CD8+ T cells from PBMCs. These receptors all come from a human donor in good health (CMV status not recorded). Some clones in this sample may be carry-over from other donors' samples.

This clonotype was found many times. The genes are TRBV15 and TRBJ2-7; D may match TRBD1 or TRBD2 (6 bases each). V gave up 4 bases and J gave up 3 bases, with 16 bases separating them. Germline CDR1 is LNHNV and CDR2 is YYDKDF (reference sequence). The CDR3 has 15 amino acids. The CDR3 is CATSIGAGDFYEQYF. DNA for the CDR3: TGTGCCACCAGCATCGGGGCAGGGGACTTCTACGAGCAGTACTTC.

The chain has TRBV18 and TRBJ1-4; D gene unclear. Trimming took 4 bases from V and 10 from J, leaving 16 bases between them. Germline V gene sequence: CDR1 KGHSH, CDR2 LQKENI. CDR3 length: 14 amino acids. The CDR3 is CASSQSVQALKLFF. In DNA, the CDR3 is TGTGCCAGCTCACAATCTGTCCAGGCGTTAAAACTGTTTTTT.

This clonotype was seen at least ten times. This sequence joins TRBV7-9 and TRBJ2-1; 8 nucleotides align to TRBD2. The trim removed 3 bases at V and 5 bases at J, leaving 9 bases unmatched. This CDR3 comprises 16 residues. Germline values: CDR1 SEHNR, CDR2 FQNEAQ (reference sequence). Written as DNA, the CDR3 is TGTGCCAGCAGCTTGGTAGCGGGACCGCATGACAATGAGCAGTTCTTC. This codes for CASSLVAGPHDNEQFF. Full variable domain (outside the CDR3, taken from reference TRBV7-9 and TRBJ2-1): DTGVSQNPRHKITKRGQNVTFRCDPISEHNRLYWYRQTLGQGPEFLTYFQNEAQLEKSRLLSDRFSAERPKGSFSTLEIQRTEQGDSAMYLCASSLVAGPHDNEQFFGPGTRLTVL.

This clonotype came up a few times. The chain employs TRBV6-2 or TRBV6-3 and TRBJ1-5, with 7 nucleotides matching TRBD1. This CDR3 has 15 amino acids. Losses at the gene ends were 5 bases for V and 1 base for J; bases not matched to a gene: 5. CDR1 is MNHEY and CDR2 is SVGEGT in the germline V gene. CDR3 in amino acids: CASSIQGSSNQPQHF. DNA of the CDR3: TGTGCCAGCAGTATACAGGGGTCCAGCAATCAGCCCCAGCATTTT.

This clonotype was seen a few times. The V call is TRBV20-1, the J call TRBJ1-5; D remains ambiguous. V gave up 1 base and J gave up 4 bases, with 11 bases separating them. This CDR3 region has 14 residues. Per the germline V gene, CDR1 is DFQATT and CDR2 is SNEGSKA (reference sequence). CDR3 sequence: CSARVPGDNQPQHF. For the CDR3, the DNA is TGCAGTGCTAGAGTACCCGGTGATAATCAGCCCCAGCATTTT.

This clonotype was counted at least ten times. The chain links TRBV7-2 to TRBJ1-1; 7 nucleotides match TRBD1. Germline-derived CDR1 and CDR2 are SGHTA and FQGNSA. This CDR3 has 14 residues. Trimming removed 5 bases from V and 3 bases from J; junction bases left unmatched: 6. CDR3 DNA sequence: TGTGCCAGCAGCCGACCAGGGGGGGACACTGAAGCTTTCTTT. Its protein product is CASSRPGGDTEAFF.

The J gene is TRBJ1-1, the V gene TRBV5-1, with TRBD1 matching 9 bases. CDR3 length equals 15 residues. Germline lookup yields CDR1 SGHRS and CDR2 YFSETQ. V shed 5 bases and J 0 bases; nucleotides not matched to a gene: 5. CDR3: CASRRTGGLNTEAFF. The CDR3 DNA is TGCGCCAGCAGGAGAACAGGGGGCTTGAACACTGAAGCTTTCTTT. The full variable domain, with the rest looked up from reference TRBV5-1 and TRBJ1-1, is KAGVTQTPRYLIKTRGQQVTLSCSPISGHRSVSWYQQTPGQGLQFLFEYFSETQRNKGNFPGRFSGRQFSNSRSEMNVSTLELGDSALYLCASRRTGGLNTEAFFGQGTRLTVV.

This clonotype was seen at least ten times. The chain uses TRBV11-2 and TRBJ2-3; D is unclear. V lost 6 bases, J lost 1 base, and 5 bases lay in between. CDR1 and CDR2 (germline): SGHAT, FQNNGV. This CDR3 spans 12 amino acids. The CDR3 protein is CASSKGTDTQYF. The CDR3 nucleotides read TGTGCCAGCAGTAAGGGCACAGATACGCAGTATTTT.

The chain employs TRBV25-1 and TRBJ1-6, with D unresolved. This CDR3 is 14 amino acids long. Trimming removed 5 bases from V and 8 bases from J, with 13 bases in between. CDR1 is MGHDK and CDR2 is SYGVNS in the germline V gene. Here the CDR3 reads CASSWPQDDSPLHF. The CDR3 DNA is TGTGCCAGCAGTTGGCCTCAGGACGATTCACCCCTCCACTTT.

The chain recombines TRBV9 with TRBJ2-1; 8 bases match TRBD2. From germline, CDR1 is SGDLS and CDR2 YYNGEE. V shed 4 bases and J 7 bases; nucleotides not matched to a gene: 10. The CDR3 has 15 amino acids. The CDR3 nucleotides read TGTGCCAGCAGCTTCCGTTTCGGGGGGGGGAATGAGCAGTTCTTC. The encoded protein is CASSFRFGGGNEQFF.

The chain has TRBV14 and TRBJ1-3, with 7 bases lining up with TRBD1. The V gene's germline CDR1 is SGHDN and CDR2 FVKESK. The CDR3 is 15 amino acids. The junction had 8 bases not matched to a gene; V was cut back by 7 bases and J by 2 bases. DNA for the CDR3: TGTGCCAGCACCCCGAGGAGGGGGCCTGGAAACACCATATATTTT. It translates to CASTPRRGPGNTIYF.

In its sample, this clonotype was seen many times. The chain combines TRBV7-9 with TRBJ2-7; 12 positions match TRBD1. J was trimmed by 0 bases and V by 4 bases; bases with no gene match: 10. The germline V gene encodes CDR1 SEHNR and CDR2 FQNEAQ (reference sequence). The CDR3 has 18 residues. CDR3 amino acids: CASSSGTGGDRGSYEQYF. CDR3 DNA sequence: TGTGCCAGCAGCTCCGGGACAGGGGGCGACAGGGGCTCCTACGAGCAGTACTTC.

This clonotype was seen a handful of times. The V and J genes are TRBV12-3 or TRBV12-4 and TRBJ1-1; the D is unclear. The CDR3 is 14 residues long. Trimming stripped 7 bases from V and 6 bases from J, with 18 bases between. This CDR3 reads CASTPLPGIAEAFF. As DNA, the CDR3 is TGTGCCAGCACTCCCCTCCCGGGGATAGCTGAAGCTTTCTTT.

This clonotype was detected many times. The V and J genes are TRBV4-1 and TRBJ1-2; possible D gene TRBD1, 6 bases. The CDR3 spans 17 residues. V was trimmed by 1 base and J by 9 bases, leaving 24 bases between them. From germline, CDR1 is MGHRA and CDR2 YSYEKL. CDR3 loop: CASSQGISKTGFVSYTF. CDR3 in DNA: TGCGCCAGCAGCCAAGGTATCTCGAAGACAGGCTTCGTGAGCTACACCTTC.

The V and J genes are TRBV19 and TRBJ1-5; a possible D gene is TRBD1 (5 bases). This CDR3 spans 15 amino acids. Germline lookup yields CDR1 LNHDA and CDR2 SQIVND (reference sequence). The germline V and J ends were trimmed by 3 bases and 0 bases, with 9 bases remaining between them. CDR3 residues: CASSISRVSNQPQHF. DNA for the CDR3: TGTGCCAGTAGTATTTCCAGGGTTAGCAATCAGCCCCAGCATTTT.

The J gene is TRBJ1-5, the V gene TRBV4-1; 7 bases match TRBD1. This CDR3 spans 13 amino acids. Trimming removed 5 bases from V and 4 bases from J; junction bases left unmatched: 2. Per the germline V gene, CDR1 is MGHRA and CDR2 is YSYEKL. CDR3 DNA: TGCGCCAGCAGCACAGGGGAAAATCAGCCCCAGCATTTT. Translating gives CASSTGENQPQHF.

This sequence joins TRBV19 and TRBJ1-2; TRBD1 matches at 7 bases. The CDR3 contains 17 residues. Losses at the gene ends were 4 bases for V and 7 bases for J; bases not matched to a gene: 18. Per the germline V gene, CDR1 is LNHDA and CDR2 is SQIVND (reference sequence). CDR3 residues: CASSTPTLDRAQLGYTF. CDR3 sequence (DNA): TGTGCCAGTAGTACCCCTACCCTCGACAGGGCGCAGCTTGGCTACACCTTC.